Sequencing of this TCR beta chain was carried out in a study of cytomegalovirus exposure and HLA in healthy donors. V trimming: 7 bases; J trimming: 2 bases; junction bases outside the gene matches: 3. The CDR3 contains 14 residues. The V gene's germline CDR1 is MNHEY and CDR2 SVGAGI. This PCR relied on a set of 60 Vbeta primers and 13 Jbeta primers. Assay: immunoSEQ multiplex PCR; the TCRdb copy retains only in-frame clones and omits some. The sample gives approximately 200,000 clones, over 70% of which show up once; roughly 1.6% is in the top ten. The source material was PBMCs. The clonotype originates from a woman younger than 30 in good health and CMV-seronegative. The chain uses TRBV6-5 and TRBJ2-3; 10 bases are a match to TRBD2. The CDR3 loop reads CASNSGGATDTQYF. The CDR3 DNA reads as TGTGCCAGCAACAGCGGGGGGGCCACAGATACGCAGTATTTT.